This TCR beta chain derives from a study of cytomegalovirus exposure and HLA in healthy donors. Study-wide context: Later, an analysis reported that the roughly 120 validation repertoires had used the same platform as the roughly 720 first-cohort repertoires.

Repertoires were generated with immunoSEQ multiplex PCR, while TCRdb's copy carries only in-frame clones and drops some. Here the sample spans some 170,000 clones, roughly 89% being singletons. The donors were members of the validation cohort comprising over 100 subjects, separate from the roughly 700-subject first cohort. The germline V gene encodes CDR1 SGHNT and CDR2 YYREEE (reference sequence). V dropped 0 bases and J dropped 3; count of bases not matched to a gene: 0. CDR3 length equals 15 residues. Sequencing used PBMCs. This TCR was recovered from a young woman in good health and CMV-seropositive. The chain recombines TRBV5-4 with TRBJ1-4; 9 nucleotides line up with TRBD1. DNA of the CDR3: TGTGCCAGCAGCTTGGGACAGGGGGCTAATGAAAAACTGTTTTTT. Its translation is CASSLGQGANEKLFF. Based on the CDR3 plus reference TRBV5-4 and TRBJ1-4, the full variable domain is ETGVTQSPTHLIKTRGQQVTLRCSSQSGHNTVSWYQQALGQGPQFIFQYYREEENGRGNFPPRFSGLQFPNYSSELNVNALELDDSALYLCASSLGQGANEKLFFGSGTQLSVL.